The sample holds a few counts of the clone carrying this T cell receptor (beta chain). The antigen is undetermined. TCRdb recomputed calls from the 5' RACE reads with MiXCR, one row per CDR3 protein. The sample lists 1,800,000 or so distinct CDR3 sequences; about 30% were seen once. The data were obtained in a study of identical twins. Overall study results and limits: An excess of low generation probability was shown by twin-shared out-of-frame alpha sequences. In drawing conclusions, the study used cross-sectional statistical analysis and did not follow the same donors. Twins shared beta out-of-frame sequences in excess, but this excess was weaker. Insertions were reduced in abundant cord blood beta clonotypes but not in memory repertoires.

J lost 3 bases, V lost 1 base, and 1 base had no gene match. Germline V gene sequence: CDR1 SGHDN, CDR2 FVKESK. The CDR3 totals 14 residues. Input material: cord blood. The chain uses TRBV14 and TRBJ1-2; 8 nucleotides match TRBD1. The receptor was isolated from a newborn girl in good health. CDR3 sequence reads: CASSQGDRYYGYTF. CDR3 coding DNA: TGTGCCAGCAGCCAAGGGGACAGGTACTATGGCTACACCTTC. Looking up the rest from reference TRBV14 and TRBJ1-2 gives the full variable domain: EAGVTQFPSHSVIEKGQTVTLRCDPISGHDNLYWYRRVMGKEIKFLLHFVKESKQDESGMPNNRFLAERTGGTYSTLKVQPAELEDSGVYFCASSQGDRYYGYTFGSGTRLTVV.